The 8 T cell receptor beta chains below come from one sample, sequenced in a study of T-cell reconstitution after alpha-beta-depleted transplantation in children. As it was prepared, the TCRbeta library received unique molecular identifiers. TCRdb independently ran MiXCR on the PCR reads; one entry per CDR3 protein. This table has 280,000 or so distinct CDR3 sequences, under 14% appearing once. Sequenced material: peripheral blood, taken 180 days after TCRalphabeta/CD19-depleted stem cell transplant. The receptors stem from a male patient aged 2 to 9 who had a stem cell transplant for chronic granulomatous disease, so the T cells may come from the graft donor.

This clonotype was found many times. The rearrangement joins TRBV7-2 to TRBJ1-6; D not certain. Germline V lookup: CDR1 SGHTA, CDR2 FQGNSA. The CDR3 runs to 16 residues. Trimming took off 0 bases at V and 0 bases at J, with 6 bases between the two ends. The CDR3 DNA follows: TGTGCCAGCAGCTTAGCTGTTGGCTCCTATAATTCACCCCTCCACTTT. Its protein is CASSLAVGSYNSPLHF. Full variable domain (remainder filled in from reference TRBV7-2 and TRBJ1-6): GAGVSQSPSNKVTEKGKDVELRCDPISGHTALYWYRQSLGQGLEFLIYFQGNSAPDKSGLPSDRFSAERTGGSVSTLTIQRTQQEDSAVYLCASSLAVGSYNSPLHFGNGTRLTVT.

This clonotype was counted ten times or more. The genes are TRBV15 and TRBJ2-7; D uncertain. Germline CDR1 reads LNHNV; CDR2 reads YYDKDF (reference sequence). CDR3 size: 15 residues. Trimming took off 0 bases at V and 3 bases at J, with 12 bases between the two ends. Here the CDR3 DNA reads TGTGCCACCAGCAGAGATCGCCTTACGGGCTACGAGCAGTACTTC. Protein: CATSRDRLTGYEQYF.

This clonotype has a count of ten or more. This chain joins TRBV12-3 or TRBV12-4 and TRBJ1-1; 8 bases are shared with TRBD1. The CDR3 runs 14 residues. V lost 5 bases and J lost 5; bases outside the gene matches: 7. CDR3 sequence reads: CASSPGGSATEAFF. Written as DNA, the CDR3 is TGTGCCAGCAGTCCAGGGGGCTCGGCTACTGAAGCTTTCTTT.

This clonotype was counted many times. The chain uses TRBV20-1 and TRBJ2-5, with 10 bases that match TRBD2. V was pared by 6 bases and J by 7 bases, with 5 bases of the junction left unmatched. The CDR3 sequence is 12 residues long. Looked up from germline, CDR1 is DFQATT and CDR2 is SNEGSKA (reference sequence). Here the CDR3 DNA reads TGCAGTGCCGAGAGCGGGGGGGGGACCCAGTACTTC. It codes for CSAESGGGTQYF.

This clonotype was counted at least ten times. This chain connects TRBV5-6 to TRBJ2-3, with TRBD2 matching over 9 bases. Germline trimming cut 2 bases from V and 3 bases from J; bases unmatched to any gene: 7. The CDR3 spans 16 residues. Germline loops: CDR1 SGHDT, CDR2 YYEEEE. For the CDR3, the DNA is TGTGCCAGCAGCTTTTGGCGGGAGGGCCCAACAGATACGCAGTATTTT. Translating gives CASSFWREGPTDTQYF.

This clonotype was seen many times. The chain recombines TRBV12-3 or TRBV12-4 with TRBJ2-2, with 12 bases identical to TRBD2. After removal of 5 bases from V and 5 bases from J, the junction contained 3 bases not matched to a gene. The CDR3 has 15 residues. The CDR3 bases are TGTGCCAGCAGTCCCACTAGCGGGGGGACCGGGGAGCTGTTTTTT. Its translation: CASSPTSGGTGELFF.

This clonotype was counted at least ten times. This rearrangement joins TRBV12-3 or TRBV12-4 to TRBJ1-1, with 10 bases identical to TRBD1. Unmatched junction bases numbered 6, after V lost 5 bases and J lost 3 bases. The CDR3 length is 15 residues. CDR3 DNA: TGTGCCAGCAGTCGACAGGGGGCGGGGGACACTGAAGCTTTCTTT. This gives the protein CASSRQGAGDTEAFF.

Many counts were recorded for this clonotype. In nucleotides, the CDR3 is TGTGCCAGCACCCCAGGGGGGGCCCGGGGGACTGAAGCTTTCTTT. It specifies CASTPGGARGTEAFF. The chain has TRBV12-3 or TRBV12-4 and TRBJ1-1; 7 bases are a match to TRBD1. With 7 bases clipped from V and 5 bases from J, the junction kept 13 bases outside the gene matches. This CDR3 region has 15 residues.